This T cell receptor (beta chain) was captured by sequencing in a study of OX40 agonist ivuxolimab in advanced cancers. Some background on the complete study: Ivuxolimab was a fully human IgG2 agonistic monoclonal antibody targeting the costimulatory receptor OX40 (CD134). Patients were allowed to have had prior anti-PD-1, anti-PD-L1 or anti-CTLA-4 therapy, and around 40% of the dose-escalation patients had previously received checkpoint inhibitors. Peripheral TCRbeta sequencing aimed to test whether ivuxolimab altered TCR sequence diversity and caused clonal T-cell expansion. The paper describes the monotherapy dose-escalation part (N of about 47 patients) of the phase I trial of ivuxolimab. Intravenous ivuxolimab was administered to patients every 2 weeks at six dose levels: 0.01, 0.1, 0.3, 1.5, 3 and 10 mg/kg. Partial responses were achieved by three dose-escalation patients, of whom one had hepatocellular carcinoma and two had cutaneous melanoma. Of the 50 to 55 dose-escalation patients, hepatocellular carcinoma was present in about 20, melanoma in around 15, renal cell carcinoma in 9 and head and neck cancer in 9. In the dose-escalation cohort, about four fifths of patients were male, and the mean age was approximately 60 years with a range of roughly 20 to 79.

The paper as a whole reports these results and caveats: Low levels of normalized T-cell clonal expansion were also seen in some nonresponding patients. Which antigens the clonally expanded peripheral T cells were specific for was not determined. At doses of 0.1 to 3.0 mg/kg, clonal expansion of both CD4+ and CD8+ blood T cells was observed from baseline to week 6. After ivuxolimab, expanded clones were on average more numerous among CD8+ T cells than among CD4+ T cells. Partial responders in the 0.1-3.0 mg/kg groups had among the lowest normalized peripheral clonal expansion, especially among CD8+ T cells.

This clone was seen more than once but under ten times. Which antigen it targets is not known. Base qualities are missing; no much larger clone stands one base away. Genomic DNA was extracted from sorted cells for sequencing of the TCRbeta CDR3 region. TCRbeta CDR3 regions were sequenced using the immunoSEQ Assay. TCRdb mirrors the immuneACCESS table, restricted to in-frame sequences. Some clones are absent from its copies; in checked studies, under half trace to an unresolved V gene, and the reason for the others is unknown. Within this sample are 63,000 or so clones, with about four fifths of them counted one time only. The ten largest clones add up to about 1.1% of the sample. Patients with a history of autoimmune disease or receiving systemic immunosuppression were excluded from the trial. Peripheral blood for TCR sequencing was drawn from every dose cohort at baseline, at cycle 4 day 1 and at cycle 7 day 1. Samples came from an open-label, multicenter, first-in-human phase I dose-escalation trial of ivuxolimab. Adults with locally advanced or metastatic head and neck squamous cell, hepatocellular, melanoma or renal cell carcinoma were enrolled in the trial. Before TCR sequencing, CD4+ T cells and CD8+ T cells from peripheral blood were sorted into separate populations.

CDR1 is given as SEHNR and CDR2 as FQNEAQ, both from the germline V gene (reference sequence). The CDR3 contains 15 residues, cysteine and phenylalanine counted. The CDR3 DNA has 45 bases and is translated from base 1. V drops 3 bases and J drops 7 bases, leaving 16 bases in between. The chain couples TRBV7-9 to TRBJ2-1; the D gene is perhaps TRBD2, on 7 matching bases. This specimen was CD4+ or CD8+ T cells sorted from blood, taken in a trial of the OX40 agonist ivuxolimab. This sequence originates from an adult with an advanced solid tumor such as melanoma, head and neck, liver or kidney cancer. The CDR3 here reads CASSFVRGGRNEQFF. The DNA reads TGTGCCAGCAGCTTTGTGAGGGGGGGCCGTAATGAGCAGTTCTTC.